Given below is one T cell receptor (beta chain) in context. The data were obtained in a study of cytomegalovirus exposure and HLA in healthy donors. The PCR had 60 Vbeta and 13 Jbeta primers. Assay used: immunoSEQ multiplex PCR; TCRdb lists only in-frame clones, some missing. The table has 150,000 to 200,000 clones, about 80% seen once. V lost 1 base to trimming and J lost 4 bases, with 17 bases between them. The CDR3 sequence is 17 residues long. CDR1 and CDR2 (germline): LNHDA, SQIVND (reference sequence). The V and J genes are TRBV19 and TRBJ2-1; D gene ambiguous. The receptor was isolated from a young man in good health and CMV-seropositive. The sequenced sample was PBMCs. The CDR3 nucleotides read TGTGCCAGTAGTATAGGTTCCGTCAGGCCCCCTTACAATGAGCAGTTCTTC. Its translation: CASSIGSVRPPYNEQFF.